Each of the 31 T cell receptor beta chains below was sequenced from the same sample in a study of T cells in Graves' hyperthyroidism and ophthalmopathy. Amplified TCR beta CDR3 regions derived from RNA transcripts. First-round RT-PCR targeting the TCR CDR3 was performed with the HTBI primer set. TCRdb re-called the multiplex PCR reads with MiXCR, one entry per CDR3 protein. The profile shows hundreds of thousands of distinct CDR3 sequences, about two fifths of them singletons. Sequences were obtained from blood. These TCRs come from a man between 18 and 29 years old with Graves' hyperthyroidism.

V gene TRBV15 combines with J gene TRBJ2-7, with D possibly matching TRBD1 (6 bases). Germline V gene data show CDR1 as LNHNV and CDR2 as YYDKDF (reference sequence). Trimming removed 3 bases at V and 5 bases at J, with 14 bases between. The CDR3 contains 14 residues. In DNA, the CDR3 is TGTGCCACCAGCAGCGAAGAGGACAGACACGAGCAGTACTTC. As protein: CATSSEEDRHEQYF.

This clonotype was detected only a few times. This chain joins TRBV5-1 and TRBJ2-5; 7 bases are a match to TRBD2. The junction had 7 bases not matched to a gene; V was cut back by 2 bases and J by 3 bases. Germline CDR1 reads SGHRS; CDR2 reads YFSETQ. This CDR3 is 15 amino acids long. In DNA form, the CDR3 reads TGCGCCAGCAGCTTAGCGAGCGGGAAGGAAGAGACCCAGTACTTC. Its protein is CASSLASGKEETQYF.

This chain links TRBV29-1 with TRBJ1-1, with D hard to call. The V and J ends lost 8 bases and 4 bases respectively, with 20 bases between them. The CDR3 is made up of 14 amino acids. Germline values: CDR1 SQVTM, CDR2 ANQGSEA. The DNA for the CDR3 is TGCAGCAGCCAAGACCCACTTTTGCCCACTGAAGCTTTCTTT. The encoded protein is CSSQDPLLPTEAFF.

The chain uses TRBV4-1 and TRBJ2-5; no definite D call. The V and J ends lost 1 base and 4 bases respectively, with 22 bases between them. The CDR3 length is 18 residues. The germline V gene has CDR1 MGHRA and CDR2 YSYEKL. The CDR3: CASSQGKLVPLLGETQYF. CDR3 DNA sequence: TGCGCCAGCAGCCAAGGGAAACTTGTCCCTTTGCTGGGAGAGACCCAGTACTTC.

There are a few counts of this clonotype. The V and J genes are TRBV15 and TRBJ1-2; weak D call: TRBD1 (6 bases). The CDR3 runs to 14 residues. Germline CDR1 and CDR2: LNHNV and YYDKDF (reference sequence). V lost 1 base and J lost 10, with 16 bases in between. The DNA for the CDR3 is TGTGCCACCAGCAGAGTTACAGGGTTGTCCGACTACACCTTC. Its protein is CATSRVTGLSDYTF.

The chain combines TRBV5-1 with TRBJ2-1, with a weak D call TRBD1 (6 bases). The germline V gene has CDR1 SGHRS and CDR2 YFSETQ. The CDR3 consists of 15 residues. V shed 0 bases and J shed 7 bases, with 14 bases lying between them. CDR3 protein: CASSLEGQGLNEQFF. The DNA for the CDR3 is TGCGCCAGCAGCTTGGAAGGCCAGGGGCTTAATGAGCAGTTCTTC. Drawing the rest from reference TRBV5-1 and TRBJ2-1, the complete variable domain is KAGVTQTPRYLIKTRGQQVTLSCSPISGHRSVSWYQQTPGQGLQFLFEYFSETQRNKGNFPGRFSGRQFSNSRSEMNVSTLELGDSALYLCASSLEGQGLNEQFFGPGTRLTVL.

This clonotype was observed once. The chain employs TRBV7-9 and TRBJ2-5; 11 bases agree with TRBD2. From germline, CDR1 is SEHNR and CDR2 FQNEAQ (reference sequence). V was pared by 4 bases and J by 7 bases, with 8 bases of the junction left unmatched. The CDR3 has 15 amino acids. CDR3 protein: CASSSGTSGSGTQYF. As DNA, the CDR3 is TGTGCCAGCAGCTCAGGGACTAGCGGATCTGGGACCCAGTACTTC.

Notes on this clonotype: This may be a read error, as it is one base from a much larger clone. V usage is TRBV7-6 and J usage is TRBJ2-5; TRBD2 agrees at 11 bases. This CDR3 is 14 amino acids long. In germline, CDR1 is SGHVS, CDR2 FNYEAQ. With V trimmed by 7 bases and J by 8 bases, 9 bases remained unmatched. CDR3 nucleotides: TGTGCCAGCACCGAAACTAGCGGGGGTCGTACCCAGTACTTC. Residues: CASTETSGGRTQYF.

The chain couples TRBV29-1 to TRBJ2-7; unclear D gene. The ends were cut back, 3 bases at V and 1 base at J, with 16 bases in the middle. This CDR3 has 15 amino acids. Germline V gene data show CDR1 as SQVTM and CDR2 as ANQGSEA. The CDR3 DNA reads as TGCAGCGTTGAGGTGGCCCTCGGCCTTTCCTACGAGCAGTACTTC. Translation gives CSVEVALGLSYEQYF.

In its sample, this clonotype was seen a few times. The V gene is TRBV7-6, the J gene TRBJ2-7, with unresolved D. The length of the CDR3 is 13 residues. Looked up from germline, CDR1 is SGHVS and CDR2 is FNYEAQ. Trimming stripped 1 base from V and 5 bases from J, with 9 bases between. CDR3 amino acids: CASSLERLNEQYF. CDR3 sequence (DNA): TGTGCCAGCAGCTTAGAACGCCTGAACGAGCAGTACTTC.

This rearrangement joins TRBV5-8 to TRBJ2-2; a possible D gene is TRBD2 (7 bases). With 2 bases removed from V and 6 bases from J, the gap between germline ends came to 14 bases. The V gene's germline CDR1 is SGHTS and CDR2 YDEGEE. The CDR3 loop spans 15 amino acids. The CDR3: CASSFGGAGPGELFF. The CDR3 DNA reads TGTGCCAGCAGCTTTGGGGGGGCTGGTCCCGGGGAGCTGTTTTTT.

This clonotype was counted between two and nine times. The chain has TRBV10-3 and TRBJ2-7; D not resolved. Trimming took off 11 bases at V and 3 bases at J, with 14 bases between the two ends. Germline V lookup: CDR1 ENHRY, CDR2 SYGVKD. The CDR3 has 12 amino acids. CDR3 nucleotides: TGTGCCCACGCATCAGACTTCTACGAGCAGTACTTC. Amino acid sequence: CAHASDFYEQYF.

This clonotype was detected many times. The J gene is TRBJ1-2, the V gene TRBV20-1; no firm D call. Trimming shortened V by 3 bases and J by 3 bases, and 8 bases separated the two germline ends. Germline CDR1 reads DFQATT; CDR2 reads SNEGSKA (reference sequence). This CDR3 region has 12 residues. CDR3 sequence reads: CSARERDYGYTF. CDR3 nucleotide sequence: TGCAGTGCTAGGGAAAGGGACTATGGCTACACCTTC.

This chain links TRBV6-1 with TRBJ2-7; possibly TRBD2 for D (8 bases). The CDR3 runs 15 residues. The ends were cut back, 7 bases at V and 1 base at J, with 17 bases in the middle. Germline CDR1 reads MNHNS; CDR2 reads SASEGT. The CDR3 spells CASTPGGGRSYEQYF. Written as DNA, the CDR3 is TGTGCCAGCACCCCGGGAGGGGGCAGGTCCTACGAGCAGTACTTC.

The chain employs TRBV2 and TRBJ2-7, with 8 bases fitting TRBD2. V trimming: 7 bases; J trimming: 1 base; junction bases outside the gene matches: 9. This CDR3 contains 15 residues. Germline CDR1 SNHLY, CDR2 FYNNEI. The CDR3 sequence is CASTPGTRTSYEQYF. In nucleotides, the CDR3 is TGTGCCAGCACCCCCGGGACTAGGACGTCCTACGAGCAGTACTTC.

The genes are TRBV6-5 and TRBJ1-2; D may be TRBD1 (6 bases). The CDR3 runs 14 residues. Trimming removed 2 bases from V and 4 bases from J, with 11 bases in between. Germline CDR1 and CDR2: MNHEY and SVGAGI. The chain's CDR3 is CASSYGGSVYGYTF. The CDR3 DNA is TGTGCCAGCAGTTACGGGGGCAGCGTCTATGGCTACACCTTC.

In this sample, this clonotype turned up a few times. V is TRBV19 and J is TRBJ1-2; perhaps TRBD1 as D (6 bases). The CDR3 runs to 12 residues. The germline V gene encodes CDR1 LNHDA and CDR2 SQIVND (reference sequence). With 3 bases removed from V and 9 bases from J, the gap between germline ends came to 11 bases. CDR3 loop: CASSINRDRYTF. CDR3 in DNA: TGTGCCAGTAGTATCAACAGGGATCGCTACACCTTC. The complete variable domain, with remaining parts taken from reference TRBV19 and TRBJ1-2, reads DGGITQSPKYLFRKEGQNVTLSCEQNLNHDAMYWYRQDPGQGLRLIYYSQIVNDFQKGDIAEGYSVSREKKESFPLTVTSAQKNPTAFYLCASSINRDRYTFGSGTRLTVV.

The chain combines TRBV15 with TRBJ2-7, with TRBD1 matching over 9 bases. The germline gives CDR1 LNHNV, CDR2 YYDKDF (reference sequence). The V and J ends lost 6 bases and 6 bases, in that order; junction bases with no gene match: 6. CDR3 length equals 13 residues. In nucleotides, the CDR3 is TGTGCCACCAGGGAACAGGGGGCATGCGAGCAGTACTTC. As protein: CATREQGACEQYF.

The rearrangement joins TRBV7-9 to TRBJ2-1; tentative D call: TRBD2 (7 bases). This CDR3 is 16 amino acids long. Looked up from germline, CDR1 is SEHNR and CDR2 is FQNEAQ (reference sequence). V lost 1 base, J lost 2 bases, and 12 bases lay in between. CDR3 bases: TGTGCCAGCAGCTTAGGGGGGGGGCCGACCTACAATGAGCAGTTCTTC. Residues: CASSLGGGPTYNEQFF.

The V gene is TRBV5-4, the J gene TRBJ1-2; possible D gene TRBD1, 6 bases. Germline lookup yields CDR1 SGHNT and CDR2 YYREEE (reference sequence). Between the trimmed V and J ends, which lost 4 bases and 6 bases, there was a span of 13 bases. The CDR3 extends over 13 amino acids. CDR3 nucleotides: TGTGCCAGCAGCATGCCGACAGGACATGGCTACACCTTC. Residues: CASSMPTGHGYTF.

This clonotype was picked up a small number of times. J is TRBJ1-4 and V is TRBV7-6, with no clear D. Germline V gives CDR1 SGHVS, CDR2 FNYEAQ. Trimming took off 1 base at V and 0 bases at J, with 9 bases between the two ends. The CDR3 sequence is 16 residues long. The CDR3 nucleotides read TGTGCCAGCAGCTTAGGGCGGAGTGCAACTAATGAAAAACTGTTTTTT. This translates into CASSLGRSATNEKLFF.

The table lists this clonotype with a few counts. The chain combines TRBV10-3 with TRBJ2-6, with D hard to call. CDR1 and CDR2 from the germline V gene are ENHRY and SYGVKD. Trimming took 10 bases from V and 2 from J, leaving 21 bases between them. This CDR3 spans 17 amino acids. CDR3 amino acids: CASVPGKGITGANVLTF. The CDR3 coding sequence is TGTGCCAGTGTGCCTGGGAAAGGTATTACTGGGGCCAACGTCCTGACTTTC.

Of note for this clonotype: A read error may produce the germline difference seen at one junction end. The chain is built from TRBV7-2 and TRBJ1-4, with D possibly being TRBD1 (5 bases). CDR1 and CDR2 from the germline V gene are SGHTA and FQGNSA. CDR3 size: 15 residues. CDR3 protein: CSSTKFGGDGEKLFF. CDR3 coding DNA: TGTTCCAGCACAAAATTTGGGGGAGATGGTGAAAAACTGTTTTTT.

This clonotype was seen many times. This chain links TRBV29-1 with TRBJ2-5; 14 bases are a match to TRBD2. CDR3 length: 16 residues. CDR1 is SQVTM and CDR2 is ANQGSEA in the germline V gene. The V gene end was trimmed by 7 bases and the J gene end by 0 bases; junction bases not matched to a gene: 7. This chain's CDR3 is CSAKGGLAGDQETQYF. In DNA, the CDR3 is TGCAGCGCTAAAGGGGGACTAGCGGGAGACCAAGAGACCCAGTACTTC.

With regard to this clonotype: The junction departs from germline at one end; a sequencing error may be responsible. The V gene is TRBV5-5, the J gene TRBJ1-1; tentatively, D is TRBD1 (6 bases). CDR1 is SGHKS and CDR2 is YYEKEE in the germline V gene (reference sequence). CDR3 length equals 16 residues. In DNA, the CDR3 is TGCGCCAGCAGCCCGTCCGGACAGACCATGAACACTGAAGCTTTCTTT. This sequence encodes CASSPSGQTMNTEAFF.

At least ten counts were recorded for this clonotype. This sequence joins TRBV5-1 and TRBJ2-2; D is perhaps TRBD2 (6 bases). Germline lookup yields CDR1 SGHRS and CDR2 YFSETQ. The CDR3 spans 14 residues. Trimming shortened V by 2 bases and J by 3 bases, and 8 bases separated the two germline ends. For the CDR3, the DNA is TGCGCCAGCAGCTTAGCGGGTGACACCGGGGAGCTGTTTTTT. It encodes CASSLAGDTGELFF. Looking up the rest from reference TRBV5-1 and TRBJ2-2 gives the full variable domain: KAGVTQTPRYLIKTRGQQVTLSCSPISGHRSVSWYQQTPGQGLQFLFEYFSETQRNKGNFPGRFSGRQFSNSRSEMNVSTLELGDSALYLCASSLAGDTGELFFGEGSRLTVL.

The gene calls are TRBV20-1 and TRBJ2-1, with TRBD2 matching over 14 bases. The J segment lost 0 bases and the V segment lost 5 bases, leaving 6 bases of the junction unmatched. Germline V CDR1 and CDR2: DFQATT, SNEGSKA (reference sequence). This CDR3 has 17 amino acids. CDR3 nucleotide sequence: TGCAGTGCTGGGACCGGGACTAGCGGGAGCTCCTACAATGAGCAGTTCTTC. It specifies CSAGTGTSGSSYNEQFF.

This CDR3 is CASSLFVPNTEAFF. The CDR3 DNA reads TGTGCCAGCAGCCTATTCGTCCCCAACACTGAAGCTTTCTTT. The rearrangement links TRBV6-5 to TRBJ1-1; D is undetermined. From germline, CDR1 is MNHEY and CDR2 SVGAGI. V lost 6 bases, J lost 2 bases, and 13 bases lay in between. CDR3 length equals 14 residues.

The J gene is TRBJ2-7, the V gene TRBV6-1; possible D gene TRBD1, 6 bases. The CDR3 sequence is 14 residues long. V was shortened by 6 bases and J by 2 bases, with 14 bases between the two germline ends. Germline CDR1 reads MNHNS; CDR2 reads SASEGT. The CDR3 nucleotides are TGTGCCAGCAGGCGCCCAGGACAGCCCTACGAGCAGTACTTC. This translates into CASRRPGQPYEQYF.

The chain combines TRBV11-2 with TRBJ1-1; D is possibly TRBD1 (5 bases). CDR1 and CDR2 (germline): SGHAT, FQNNGV. V was cut by 2 bases and J by 3 bases, with 16 bases left in between. There are 16 residues in the CDR3. The CDR3 here is CASSLNDGGGYTEAFF. For the CDR3, the DNA is TGTGCCAGCAGCTTAAATGATGGGGGAGGGTACACTGAAGCTTTCTTT.

The chain links TRBV4-1 to TRBJ1-4; 9 nucleotides agree with TRBD1. Germline lookup yields CDR1 MGHRA and CDR2 YSYEKL. V trimming: 3 bases; J trimming: 4 bases; junction bases outside the gene matches: 0. This CDR3 is 14 amino acids long. Written as DNA, the CDR3 is TGCGCCAGCAGCCAGACAGGGGGTAATGAAAAACTGTTTTTT. Amino acid sequence: CASSQTGGNEKLFF.